Listed below are T cell receptor beta chains from one sample, sequenced in a study of T cells in Graves' hyperthyroidism and ophthalmopathy. TCRdb reprocessed the multiplex PCR reads with MiXCR, giving one entry per CDR3 protein. The sample shows over 500,000 distinct CDR3 sequences, about 45% of them seen only once. The sequencing input was peripheral blood or thyroid tissue (not recorded which). These receptors all stem from an adult woman with Graves' disease, either hyperthyroidism or ophthalmopathy (not recorded which). The CDR3 runs from the conserved cysteine through the conserved F or W. A D gene is named only where the DNA matches it firmly. Clone size is given for some rows only: seen once, a few or many times, or a class if the clone is expanded.

v_gene,j_gene,abundance,d_gene,CDR3nt,CDR3aa
TRBV25-1,TRBJ2-5,.,.,TGTGCCAGCAGTGCTAGTCGCCCGGGACAAGGACAGACCCAGTACTTC,CASSASRPGQGQTQYF
TRBV18,TRBJ2-7,once,.,TGTGCCAGCTCACCAATGGAGACCTACGAGCAGTACTTC,CASSPMETYEQYF
TRBV11-3,TRBJ2-2,few,.,TGTGCCAGCAGCTCAGGGGCCGGTCTAGCCCGGACCGGGGAGCTGTTTTTT,CASSSGAGLARTGELFF
TRBV20-1,TRBJ1-4,few,.,TGCAGTGCTAGAGAGATGGGGGCAGCAACCGGAAAACTGTTTTTT,CSAREMGAATGKLFF
TRBV7-2,TRBJ2-7,many,TRBD2,TGTGCCGCCGTCAAAAGCGGGAGTGGCGAGCAGTACTTC,CAAVKSGSGEQYF
TRBV5-1,TRBJ1-5,.,.,TGCGCCAGCAGCTTGCAGGGCATGGCCTCCTACGAGCATTTT,CASSLQGMASYEHF
TRBV14,TRBJ2-5,.,.,TGTGCCAGCAGCTCCGGGTCGGACAGCCAAGAGACCCAGTACTTC,CASSSGSDSQETQYF
TRBV20-1,TRBJ1-3,many,.,TGCAGTGCTAGAGGGGTAGGGAAGGACTCTGGAAACACCATATATTTT,CSARGVGKDSGNTIYF
TRBV20-1,TRBJ2-6,.,TRBD2,TGCAGTGCTAGGGGGGGGAATGGGGCCAACGTCCTGACTTTC,CSARGGNGANVLTF
TRBV10-3,TRBJ1-1,many,.,TGTGCCATCAGTAAATACATGAACACTGAAGCTTTCTTT,CAISKYMNTEAFF
TRBV10-2,TRBJ2-1,.,TRBD1,TGCGCCAGCAGTGAGTACGGGACAGGGCGTGGAAATGAGCAGTTCTTC,CASSEYGTGRGNEQFF
TRBV20-1,TRBJ1-2,.,.,TGCAGTGCTAGAGACCCCACTAACTATGGCTACACCTTC,CSARDPTNYGYTF
TRBV13,TRBJ2-7,many,TRBD2,TGTGCCAGCAGCTTAGTATCAGCGGGAGCCTACGAGCAGTACTTC,CASSLVSAGAYEQYF
TRBV10-3,TRBJ1-5,many,.,TGTGCCATCTGTGAAGGACTCAATCAGCCCCAGCATTTT,CAICEGLNQPQHF
TRBV6-5,TRBJ2-7,many,.,TGTGCCAGCAGTTACTCAGGGAGCTCCTACGAGCAGTACTTC,CASSYSGSSYEQYF
TRBV11-2,TRBJ2-7,.,TRBD2,TGTGCCAGCAGCTTAGCTCTAGCGGGAGGTCTCTACGAGCAGTACTTC,CASSLALAGGLYEQYF
TRBV24-1,TRBJ2-7,few,TRBD2,TGTGCCAGCAGTGTAAGCGGGGGAGGGTTCCACGAGCAGTACTTC,CASSVSGGGFHEQYF
TRBV9,TRBJ1-1,once,.,TGTGCCAGCAGGCCCCTCACGATCCCTGAAGCTTTCTTT,CASRPLTIPEAFF
TRBV12-3/TRBV12-4,TRBJ1-5,many,.,TGTGCCAGCAGCCTGGGCGGGGTAGGGCAGCCCCAGCATTTT,CASSLGGVGQPQHF
TRBV19,TRBJ2-6,many,TRBD1,TGTGCCAGTAGTATGGAGGACAGGGGGGTTACTGGGGCCAACGTCCTGACTTTC,CASSMEDRGVTGANVLTF
TRBV19,TRBJ1-5,.,.,TGTGCCAGTAGTATGTGGTCCAATCAGCCCCAGCATTTT,CASSMWSNQPQHF
TRBV29-1,TRBJ2-5,.,.,TGCAGCGGGGGAGGGGGCGAAAGGACCCAGTACTTC,CSGGGGERTQYF
TRBV30,TRBJ2-2,few,.,TGTGCCTGGAATCAGCTAGCTGGGGAGCTGTTTTTT,CAWNQLAGELFF
TRBV29-1,TRBJ1-1,few,.,TGCAGCGTTATCGTTCCCTACACTGAAGCTTTCTTT,CSVIVPYTEAFF
TRBV20-1,TRBJ1-5,.,.,TGCAGTTCGACCGGGGGGCATCGGGGCAATCAGCCCCAGCATTTT,CSSTGGHRGNQPQHF
TRBV5-1,TRBJ2-7,once,TRBD1,TGCGCCAGCGTGAGAAGACAGGGCAACGAGCAGTACTTC,CASVRRQGNEQYF
TRBV6-1,TRBJ1-2,many,.,TGTGCCAGCAGTGAACAACAGGGAGGCTATGGCTACACCTTC,CASSEQQGGYGYTF
TRBV6-5,TRBJ1-3,few,.,TGTGCCAGCAGTTTCGGAGTAAATGGAAACACCATATATTTT,CASSFGVNGNTIYF
TRBV7-2,TRBJ2-7,.,.,TGTGCCAGCAGCTTAAGGAGCGGGCCCTCCTCCTACGAGCAGTACTTC,CASSLRSGPSSYEQYF
TRBV5-4,TRBJ2-2,many,TRBD2,TGTGCCAGCAGTCATCTAGCGGGAGTCACCGGGGAGCTGTTTTTT,CASSHLAGVTGELFF
TRBV7-2,TRBJ2-5,.,TRBD2,TGCGCCAGCAGCCAAGATCTAGCGGGAGTCCGGGGGACCCAGTACTTC,CASSQDLAGVRGTQYF